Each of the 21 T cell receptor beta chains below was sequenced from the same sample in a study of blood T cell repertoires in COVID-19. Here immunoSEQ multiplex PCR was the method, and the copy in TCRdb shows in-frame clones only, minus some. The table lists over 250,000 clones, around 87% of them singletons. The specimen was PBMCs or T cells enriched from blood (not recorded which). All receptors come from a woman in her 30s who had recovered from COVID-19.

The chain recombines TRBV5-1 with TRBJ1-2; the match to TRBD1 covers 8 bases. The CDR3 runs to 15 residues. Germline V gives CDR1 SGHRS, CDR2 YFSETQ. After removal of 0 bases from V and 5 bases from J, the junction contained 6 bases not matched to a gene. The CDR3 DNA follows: TGCGCCAGCAGCTTGGATCTGCAGGGGGCGTATGGCTACACCTTC. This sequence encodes CASSLDLQGAYGYTF.

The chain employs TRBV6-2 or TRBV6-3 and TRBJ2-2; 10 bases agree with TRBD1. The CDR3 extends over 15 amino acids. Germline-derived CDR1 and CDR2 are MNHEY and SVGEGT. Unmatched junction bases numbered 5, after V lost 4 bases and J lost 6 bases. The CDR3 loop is CASSFLDRGSGELFF. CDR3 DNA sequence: TGTGCCAGCAGTTTTCTGGACAGGGGGTCCGGGGAGCTGTTTTTT.

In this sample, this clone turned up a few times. CDR3 DNA sequence: TGTGCCAGCAGCAAAGAAGGGACAGGACCCGGCGGAAACACCATATATTTT. It specifies CASSKEGTGPGGNTIYF. The J gene is TRBJ1-3, the V gene TRBV21-1; the DNA was not compared with TRBD1, the D call given in the table. TRBV21-1 is noted as a pseudogene. This CDR3 comprises 17 residues.

CDR3 sequence (DNA): TGTGCCAGCAGCCATCTTGCAGGAGGCGTTACAGATACGCAGTATTTT. Amino acids: CASSHLAGGVTDTQYF. The J gene is TRBJ2-3, the V gene TRBV4-2; D is possibly TRBD2 (5 bases). CDR3 length: 16 residues. V was cut by 3 bases and J by 3 bases, with 16 bases left in between. The V gene's germline CDR1 is LGHNA and CDR2 YNFKEQ.

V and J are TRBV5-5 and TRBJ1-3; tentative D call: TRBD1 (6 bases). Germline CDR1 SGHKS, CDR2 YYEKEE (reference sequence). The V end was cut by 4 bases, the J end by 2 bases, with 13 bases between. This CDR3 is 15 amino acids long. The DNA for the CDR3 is TGTGCCAGCAGCCCCCCAGGGGTCGCTGGAAACACCATATATTTT. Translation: CASSPPGVAGNTIYF.

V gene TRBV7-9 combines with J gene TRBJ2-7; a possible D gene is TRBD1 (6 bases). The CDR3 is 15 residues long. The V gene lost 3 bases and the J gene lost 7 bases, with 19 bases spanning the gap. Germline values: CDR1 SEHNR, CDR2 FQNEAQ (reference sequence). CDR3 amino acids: CASSFFRGQAEEQYF. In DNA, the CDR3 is TGTGCCAGCAGCTTTTTCAGGGGTCAAGCGGAAGAGCAGTACTTC.

The CDR3 region has the DNA TGTGCCAGCAGCGACCCCTCAGGCCTCTATGGCTACACCTTC. Protein sequence: CASSDPSGLYGYTF. The V call is TRBV9, the J call TRBJ1-2; no definite D call. Germline V gene data show CDR1 as SGDLS and CDR2 as YYNGEE. The CDR3 extends over 14 amino acids. Trimming shortened V by 3 bases and J by 4 bases, and 13 bases separated the two germline ends.

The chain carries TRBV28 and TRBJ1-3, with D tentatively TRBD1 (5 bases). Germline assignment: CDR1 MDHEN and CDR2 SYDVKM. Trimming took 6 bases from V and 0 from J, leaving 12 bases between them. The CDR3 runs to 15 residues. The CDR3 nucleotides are TGTGCCAGCAGCCTAACAGGTCTCTCTGGAAACACCATATATTTT. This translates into CASSLTGLSGNTIYF.

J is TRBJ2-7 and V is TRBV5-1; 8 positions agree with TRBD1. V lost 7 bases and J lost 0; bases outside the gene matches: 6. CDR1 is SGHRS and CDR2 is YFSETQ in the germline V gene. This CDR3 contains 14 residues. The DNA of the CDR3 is TGCGCCAGCGGGGGGACAGGAAACTCCTACGAGCAGTACTTC. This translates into CASGGTGNSYEQYF.

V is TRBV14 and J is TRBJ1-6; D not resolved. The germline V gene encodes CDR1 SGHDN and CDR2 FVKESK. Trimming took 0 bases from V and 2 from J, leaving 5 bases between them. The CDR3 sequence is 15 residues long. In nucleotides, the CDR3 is TGTGCCAGCAGCCAAGAGCGGACCTATAATTCACCCCTCCACTTT. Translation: CASSQERTYNSPLHF.

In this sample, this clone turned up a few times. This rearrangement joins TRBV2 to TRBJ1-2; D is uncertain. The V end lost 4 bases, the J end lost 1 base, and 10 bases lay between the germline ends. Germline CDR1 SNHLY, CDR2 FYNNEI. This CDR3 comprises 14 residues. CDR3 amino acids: CASSARLINYGYTF. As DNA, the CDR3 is TGTGCCAGCAGTGCCCGACTGATTAACTATGGCTACACCTTC.

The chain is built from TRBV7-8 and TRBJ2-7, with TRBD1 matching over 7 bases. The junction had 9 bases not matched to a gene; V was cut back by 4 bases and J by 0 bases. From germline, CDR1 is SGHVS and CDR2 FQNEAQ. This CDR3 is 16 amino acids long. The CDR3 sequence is CASSSLGGSISYEQYF. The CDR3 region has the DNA TGTGCCAGCAGCTCCCTAGGGGGCTCAATCTCCTACGAGCAGTACTTC.

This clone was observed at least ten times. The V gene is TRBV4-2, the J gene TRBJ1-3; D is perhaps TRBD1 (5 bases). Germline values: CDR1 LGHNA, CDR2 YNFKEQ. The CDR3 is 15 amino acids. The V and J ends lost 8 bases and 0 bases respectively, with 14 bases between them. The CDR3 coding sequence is TGTGCCAGCCAAAGGGGCTCCACCTCTGGAAACACCATATATTTT. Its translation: CASQRGSTSGNTIYF.

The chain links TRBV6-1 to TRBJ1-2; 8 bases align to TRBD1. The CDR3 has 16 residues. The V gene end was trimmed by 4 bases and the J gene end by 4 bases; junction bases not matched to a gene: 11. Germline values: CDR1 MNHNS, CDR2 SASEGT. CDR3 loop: CASSATGAQRAYGYTF. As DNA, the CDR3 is TGTGCCAGCAGTGCGACAGGGGCACAGCGAGCCTATGGCTACACCTTC.

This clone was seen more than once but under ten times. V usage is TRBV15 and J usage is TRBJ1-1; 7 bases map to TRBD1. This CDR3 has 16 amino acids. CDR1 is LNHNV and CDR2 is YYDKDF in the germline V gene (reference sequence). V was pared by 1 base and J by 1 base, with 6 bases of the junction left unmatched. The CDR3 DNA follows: TGTGCCACCAGCAGAGGTGTGGGACAGTCGAACACTGAAGCTTTCTTT. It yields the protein CATSRGVGQSNTEAFF.

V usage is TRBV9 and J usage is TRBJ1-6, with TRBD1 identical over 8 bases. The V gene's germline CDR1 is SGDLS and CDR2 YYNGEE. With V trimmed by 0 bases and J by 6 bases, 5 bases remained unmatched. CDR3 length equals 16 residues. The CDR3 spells CASSVGAGGINSPLHF. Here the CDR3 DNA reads TGTGCCAGCAGCGTAGGAGCAGGGGGCATTAATTCACCCCTCCACTTT.

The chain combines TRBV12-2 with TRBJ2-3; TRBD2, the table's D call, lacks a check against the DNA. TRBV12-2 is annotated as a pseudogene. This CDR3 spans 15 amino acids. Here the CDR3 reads CASRPGRITYYTQYF. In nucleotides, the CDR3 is TGTGCAAGTCGCCCCGGTCGAATCACTTACTATACGCAGTATTTT.

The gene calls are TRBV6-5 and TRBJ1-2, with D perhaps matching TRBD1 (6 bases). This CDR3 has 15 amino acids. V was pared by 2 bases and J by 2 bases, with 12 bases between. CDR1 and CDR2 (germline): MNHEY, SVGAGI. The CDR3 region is CASSYQQGLNYGYTF. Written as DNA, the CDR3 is TGTGCCAGCAGTTACCAACAGGGTCTCAACTATGGCTACACCTTC.

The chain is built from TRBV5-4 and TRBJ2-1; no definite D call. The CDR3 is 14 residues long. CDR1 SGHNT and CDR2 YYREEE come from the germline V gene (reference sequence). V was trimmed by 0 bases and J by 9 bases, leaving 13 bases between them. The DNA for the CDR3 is TGTGCCAGCAGCTTGGATCCGTCGGTGAGTGAGCAGTTCTTC. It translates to CASSLDPSVSEQFF.

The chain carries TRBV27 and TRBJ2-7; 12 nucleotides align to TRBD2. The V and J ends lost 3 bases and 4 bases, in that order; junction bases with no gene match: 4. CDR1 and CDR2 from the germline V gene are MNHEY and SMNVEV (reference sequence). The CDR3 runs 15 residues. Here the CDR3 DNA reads TGTGCCAGCAGTTTCGCTAGCGGGGGGGCTTACGAGCAGTACTTC. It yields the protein CASSFASGGAYEQYF.

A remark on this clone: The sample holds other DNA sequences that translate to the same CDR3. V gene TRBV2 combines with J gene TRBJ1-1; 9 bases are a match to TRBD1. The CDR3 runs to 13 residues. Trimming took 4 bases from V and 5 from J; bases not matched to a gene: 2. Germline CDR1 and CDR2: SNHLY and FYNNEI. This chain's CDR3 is CASSVGTGTEAFF. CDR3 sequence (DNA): TGTGCCAGCAGTGTAGGGACAGGGACTGAAGCTTTCTTT.